The present T cell receptor beta chain was sequenced within a study of T cell responses to AZD1222 COVID-19 vaccine. As for the study in general: Second doses were pooled across both intervals (about 4 or about 12 weeks).

Study-level findings and limits: Unmutated variant regions reportedly attract nearly half of all spike-specific TCRs.

Sequencing was performed with immunoSEQ multiplex PCR; in TCRdb, only in-frame clones are kept and a portion is missing. The table includes approximately 65,000 clones, roughly 90% detected once. Comment on this clone: Its antigen remains unidentified.

Sequenced material: peripheral blood, taken on day 0 of AZD1222 vaccination. This receptor was taken from an adult in good health.

The CDR3 DNA sequence: TGTGCCAGCAGCTTCTTAGGTACGAACAATGAGCAGTTCTTC. Translation gives CASSFLGTNNEQFF. V and J are TRBV11-2 and TRBJ2-1; D gene uncertain. Per germline, CDR1 SGHAT and CDR2 FQNNGV. Trimming cost V 3 bases and J 5 bases, with 11 bases left between them. The length of the CDR3 is 14 residues.